This T cell receptor (beta chain) was recorded in a study of blood T cells in healthy people across ages. Overall study results and limits: The fall in TCR beta diversity per million T cells was roughly linear with age.

As concerns this clonotype: Its cognate antigen is unknown.

CDR1 is MNHEY and CDR2 is SVGEGT in the germline V gene. The CDR3 is made up of 16 amino acids. The J segment lost 0 bases and the V segment lost 10 bases, leaving 9 bases of the junction unmatched. Sample-barcoded 5' priming and a J-beta primer mix drove a second PCR of 7 to 11 cycles. TCRdb reprocessed the 5' RACE reads via MiXCR and lists one record per CDR3 protein. The sample lists around 800,000 distinct CDR3 sequences, less than 80% seen once, with around a quarter in the top ten. Donors were healthy Caucasian individuals from Russia aged about 6 to 90. The authors drew around 11 milliliters of peripheral blood from each donor. The extraction recovered at least 6 micrograms of total RNA per sample.

The genes are TRBV6-2 or TRBV6-3 and TRBJ2-1; 10 bases map to TRBD2. The clonotype comes from a man younger than 45 in good health. Sequences were obtained from blood. The CDR3 region has the DNA TGTGCCAACCCGCTAGCGGGGGACCGCTCCTACAATGAGCAGTTCTTC. Its translation: CANPLAGDRSYNEQFF.